These 18 T cell receptor beta chains were sequenced from one sample in a study of beta chain features in type 1 diabetes. Reverse transcribing all isolated RNA meant expressed TCRB transcripts were sequenced. Some clones are missing from TCRdb's copy, which holds only in-frame ones; the method was immunoSEQ multiplex PCR. The sample contains about 710,000 clones, about 14% of which appear only once. General study results and limits: The study found moderately but significantly shorter TCRB CDR3s in all four CD4+ subsets of Type 1 diabetes patients.

No antigen is known for these receptors. The sample consisted of naive CD4+ T cells from blood. Every receptor here comes from a man younger than 30 with type 1 diabetes.

This chain joins TRBV30 and TRBJ1-2; D uncertain. In germline, CDR1 is GTSNPN, CDR2 SVGIG (reference sequence). The CDR3 loop spans 14 amino acids. Trimming shortened V by 2 bases and J by 1 base, and 11 bases separated the two germline ends. CDR3 sequence (DNA): TGTGCCTGGAGTCGGCTGGGAGGTAACTATGGCTACACCTTC. Its translation is CAWSRLGGNYGYTF.

This clone was detected only a few times. The rearrangement links TRBV5-1 to TRBJ2-2; D is uncertain. Between the trimmed V and J ends, which lost 0 bases and 1 base, there was a span of 13 bases. The length of the CDR3 is 17 residues. From germline, CDR1 is SGHRS and CDR2 YFSETQ. The CDR3 spells CASSLAEETENTGELFF. The DNA of the CDR3 is TGCGCCAGCAGCTTGGCCGAAGAGACTGAGAACACCGGGGAGCTGTTTTTT.

The table lists this clone with a few counts. The chain carries TRBV5-4 and TRBJ2-7; 8 bases align to TRBD2. J lost 0 bases, V lost 4 bases, and 6 bases had no gene match. The germline CDR1 and CDR2 sequences are SGHNT and YYREEE (reference sequence). CDR3 length equals 15 residues. The CDR3 bases are TGTGCCAGCAGCCTACCTAGCGGGCCCTCCTACGAGCAGTACTTC. This codes for CASSLPSGPSYEQYF.

A word on this clone: The germline gene is not matched at one end of the junction; a read error may be the cause. The CDR3 nucleotides read TGTGCCTGCAGCTTAGAAGAGGAGCAGTACTTC. It specifies CACSLEEEQYF. The chain uses TRBV11-2 and TRBJ2-7, with D hard to call. The CDR3 is made up of 11 amino acids. Germline V gives CDR1 SGHAT, CDR2 FQNNGV.

This clone was detected only a few times. The CDR3 DNA follows: TGTGCCAGCAGCGTAGAGTGGGGAGCAGACACTGAAGCTTTCTTT. This encodes CASSVEWGADTEAFF. The V gene is TRBV7-9, the J gene TRBJ1-1; D is ambiguous. The ends were cut back, 5 bases at V and 3 bases at J, with 16 bases in the middle. The CDR3 loop spans 15 amino acids. Germline V gene sequence: CDR1 SEHNR, CDR2 FQNEAQ (reference sequence).

This clone was observed a single time. Other DNA sequences from this sample encode an identical CDR3 as well. This rearrangement joins TRBV15 to TRBJ2-7; tentative D call: TRBD2 (6 bases). Germline CDR1 and CDR2: LNHNV and YYDKDF (reference sequence). CDR3 size: 15 residues. Trimming shortened V by 1 base and J by 1 base, and 11 bases separated the two germline ends. CDR3 nucleotide sequence: TGTGCCACCAGCAGAGCAGGACGGGAGTCCTACGAGCAGTACTTC. Protein sequence: CATSRAGRESYEQYF.

This chain connects TRBV9 to TRBJ2-1, with TRBD2 identical over 9 bases. The CDR3 covers 14 residues. In germline, CDR1 is SGDLS, CDR2 YYNGEE. The V and J ends lost 5 bases and 6 bases, in that order; junction bases with no gene match: 6. This chain's CDR3 is CASSAGTSRNEQFF. CDR3 in DNA: TGTGCCAGCAGTGCCGGGACTAGCCGCAATGAGCAGTTCTTC.

This clone was counted only a few times. The V gene is TRBV7-2, the J gene TRBJ2-7; TRBD2 aligns across 13 bases. There are 15 residues in the CDR3. Germline CDR1 reads SGHTA; CDR2 reads FQGNSA. V was pared by 6 bases and J by 1 base, with 3 bases of the junction left unmatched. CDR3 sequence (DNA): TGTGCCAGCAGACGGACTAGCGGGAGTTCCTACGAGCAGTACTTC. It yields the protein CASRRTSGSSYEQYF.

This clone was seen a handful of times. The CDR3 bases are TGTGCCAGCAGCTTGAAAGAGACCCAGTACTTC. Translated, it gives CASSLKETQYF. The J gene is TRBJ2-5, the V gene TRBV7-9; no reliable D call. V was trimmed by 3 bases and J by 3 bases, leaving 2 bases between them. Germline V lookup: CDR1 SEHNR, CDR2 FQNEAQ (reference sequence). CDR3 length equals 11 residues.

This clone was observed a few times. This chain uses TRBV28 with TRBJ1-5, with a possible D match to TRBD1 (5 bases). The germline CDR1 and CDR2 sequences are MDHEN and SYDVKM. Trimming removed 6 bases from V and 7 bases from J, with 10 bases in between. The CDR3 extends over 12 amino acids. The CDR3 DNA sequence: TGTGCCAGCAGCTGGGGGGTCCAGCCCCAGCATTTT. Amino acid sequence: CASSWGVQPQHF.

The chain has TRBV28 and TRBJ2-5; perhaps TRBD1 as D (6 bases). Trimming shortened V by 5 bases and J by 0 bases, and 16 bases separated the two germline ends. This CDR3 is 16 amino acids long. Germline assignment: CDR1 MDHEN and CDR2 SYDVKM. The CDR3 DNA reads TGTGCCAGCAGTCCCCTTTTGGGACAAAACCAAGAGACCCAGTACTTC. This gives the protein CASSPLLGQNQETQYF.

The rearrangement links TRBV30 to TRBJ2-7; D uncertain. This CDR3 is 14 amino acids long. V dropped 2 bases and J dropped 2 bases, with 13 bases sitting between them. Germline V lookup: CDR1 GTSNPN, CDR2 SVGIG (reference sequence). CDR3: CAWSLWVQAYEQYF. The CDR3 nucleotides read TGTGCCTGGAGTCTGTGGGTTCAGGCCTACGAGCAGTACTTC.

CDR3 protein: CASSLNLLSDTQYF. The CDR3 DNA reads as TGTGCCAGCAGCTTAAATTTGCTATCGGATACGCAGTATTTT. V and J are TRBV7-9 and TRBJ2-3, with unresolved D. The CDR3 covers 14 residues. V gave up 2 bases and J gave up 6 bases, with 12 bases separating them. From germline, CDR1 is SEHNR and CDR2 FQNEAQ (reference sequence).

About this clone: This specimen includes other DNA sequences encoding the same CDR3. The chain is built from TRBV19 and TRBJ2-1; tentative D call: TRBD1 (5 bases). Germline V lookup: CDR1 LNHDA, CDR2 SQIVND (reference sequence). The CDR3 contains 12 residues. Trimming removed 2 bases from V and 7 bases from J, with 6 bases in between. The CDR3 sequence: CASSIRGNEQFF. The DNA of the CDR3 is TGTGCCAGTAGTATAAGGGGTAATGAGCAGTTCTTC.

The chain employs TRBV7-9 and TRBJ2-7; TRBD2 aligns across 14 bases. The germline V gene encodes CDR1 SEHNR and CDR2 FQNEAQ (reference sequence). The CDR3 runs 15 residues. The trim removed 5 bases at V and 7 bases at J, leaving 7 bases unmatched. CDR3 amino acids: CASSMGLAGAVEQYF. The CDR3 DNA sequence: TGTGCCAGCAGCATGGGACTAGCGGGAGCTGTGGAGCAGTACTTC.

This rearrangement joins TRBV19 to TRBJ2-7; 7 nucleotides agree with TRBD2. The trim removed 10 bases at V and 0 bases at J, leaving 12 bases unmatched. The CDR3 sequence is 15 residues long. CDR1 and CDR2 from the germline V gene are LNHDA and SQIVND (reference sequence). The CDR3 region is CATRSLASFSYEQYF. The CDR3 DNA reads TGTGCCACTAGATCACTAGCGAGCTTCTCCTACGAGCAGTACTTC.

This sequence joins TRBV7-3 and TRBJ2-1; D is ambiguous. This CDR3 is 12 amino acids long. V gave up 5 bases and J gave up 9 bases, with 11 bases separating them. In germline, CDR1 is SGHTA, CDR2 FQGTGA. CDR3 in amino acids: CASSPPSGEQFF. The CDR3 DNA is TGTGCCAGCAGCCCCCCGTCTGGTGAGCAGTTCTTC. The variable domain in full, with the rest retrieved from reference TRBV7-3 and TRBJ2-1, is GAGVSQTPSNKVTEKGKYVELRCDPISGHTALYWYRQSLGQGPEFLIYFQGTGAADDSGLPNDRFFAVRPEGSVSTLKIQRTERGDSAVYLCASSPPSGEQFFGPGTRLTVL.

The V gene is TRBV2, the J gene TRBJ2-1; 7 bases agree with TRBD1. The germline gives CDR1 SNHLY, CDR2 FYNNEI. CDR3 length: 13 amino acids. V dropped 5 bases and J dropped 7; count of bases not matched to a gene: 5. The DNA for the CDR3 is TGTGCCAGCAGTAGGACAGGCCGGAATGAGCAGTTCTTC. It yields the protein CASSRTGRNEQFF.